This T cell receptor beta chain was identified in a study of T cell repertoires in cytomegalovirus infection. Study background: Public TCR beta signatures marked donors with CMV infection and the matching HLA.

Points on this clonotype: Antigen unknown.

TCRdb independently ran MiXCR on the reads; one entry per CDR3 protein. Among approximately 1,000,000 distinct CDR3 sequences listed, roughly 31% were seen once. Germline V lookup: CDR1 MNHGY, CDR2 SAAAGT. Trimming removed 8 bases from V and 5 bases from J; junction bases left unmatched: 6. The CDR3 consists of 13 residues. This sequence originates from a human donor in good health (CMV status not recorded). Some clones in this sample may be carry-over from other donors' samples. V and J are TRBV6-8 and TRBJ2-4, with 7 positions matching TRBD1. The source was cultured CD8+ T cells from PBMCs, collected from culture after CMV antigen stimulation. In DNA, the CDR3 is TGTGCCAGCGGGGGACAGCGGCAAAACATTCAGTACTTC. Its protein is CASGGQRQNIQYF.